Given below is one T cell receptor (beta chain) in context. Its target is not known. Germline V gene data show CDR1 as SGHRS and CDR2 as YFSETQ. The CDR3 length is 15 residues. Trimming took 4 bases from V and 4 from J; bases not matched to a gene: 10. RNA transcripts served as the template for amplifying TCR beta CDR3 regions. HTBI primers drove first-round RT-PCR of the TCR CDR3. In TCRdb, the multiplex PCR reads were re-called with MiXCR into one record per CDR3 protein. The table includes a few hundred thousand distinct CDR3 sequences, approximately 20% detected once. This sample is part of a study of T cells in Graves' hyperthyroidism and ophthalmopathy. About the research overall: Before treatment of any kind, peripheral blood was taken at initial diagnosis. Study outcomes and limitations: Separation of ophthalmopathy from stable hyperthyroidism was achieved by a 13 V-J model.

Pregnant or lactating patients were excluded, as were those with uncontrolled infection or other autoimmune disease. Orbital computed tomography, thyroid ultrasound, serum thyroxine and TRAb, and clinical symptoms together informed the diagnoses. The TCR originated in a man aged 25-45 years with Graves' ophthalmopathy. V usage is TRBV5-1 and J usage is TRBJ2-7; 8 bases map to TRBD2. Specimen: blood. The CDR3 bases are TGCGCCAGCAGCCCCGCGACTAGCGCGGGATACGAGCAGTACTTC. Protein product: CASSPATSAGYEQYF.